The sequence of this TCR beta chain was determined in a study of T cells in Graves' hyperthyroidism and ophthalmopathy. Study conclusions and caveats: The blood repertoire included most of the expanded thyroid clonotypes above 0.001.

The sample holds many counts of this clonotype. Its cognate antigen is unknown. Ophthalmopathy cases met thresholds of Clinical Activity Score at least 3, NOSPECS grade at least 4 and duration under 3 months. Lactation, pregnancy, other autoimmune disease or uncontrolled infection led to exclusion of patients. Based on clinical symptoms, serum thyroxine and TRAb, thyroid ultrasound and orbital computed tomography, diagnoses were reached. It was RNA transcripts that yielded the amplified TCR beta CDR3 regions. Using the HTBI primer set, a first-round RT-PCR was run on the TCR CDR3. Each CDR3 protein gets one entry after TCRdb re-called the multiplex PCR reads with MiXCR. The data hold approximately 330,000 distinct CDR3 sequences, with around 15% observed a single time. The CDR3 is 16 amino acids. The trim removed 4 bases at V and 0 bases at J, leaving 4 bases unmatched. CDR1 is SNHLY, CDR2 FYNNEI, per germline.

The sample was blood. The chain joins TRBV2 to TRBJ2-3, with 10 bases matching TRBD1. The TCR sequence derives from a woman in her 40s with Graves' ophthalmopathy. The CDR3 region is CASSGGQGRSTDTQYF. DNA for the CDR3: TGTGCCAGCAGTGGGGGACAGGGGCGTAGCACAGATACGCAGTATTTT.